The text below deals with one TCR beta chain. No antigen is known for it. The sample is drawn from a study of memory CD4+ T cells and cytomegalovirus serostatus. On the study more broadly: Of the healthy Belgian adults, 9 were CMV seropositive and 20 to 25 seronegative.

Single viable CD3+CD4+CD8-CD45RO+ cells were sorted as the memory CD4+ T cells. CMV serostatus came from serum IgG against pp150, pp28, p38, p52. Broader study findings: Median bootstrapped AUC for CMV status was about 0.95 originally, about 0.9 US-trained. About 40% of the roughly 160 known CMV-associated TCRbeta sequences appeared in CD4+ memory.

Germline V lookup: CDR1 MDHEN, CDR2 SYDVKM. The CDR3 consists of 17 residues. V lost 2 bases, J lost 3 bases, and 7 bases stayed unmatched. Sequencing was performed with immunoSEQ multiplex PCR; in TCRdb, only in-frame clones are kept and a portion is missing. This table has about 58,000 clones, roughly 84% appearing once. The sequence derives from an adult in good health and CMV-seronegative. Some clones in this sample may be carry-over from other donors' samples. This chain links TRBV28 with TRBJ1-6, with TRBD1 matching 7 bases. The material sequenced was memory CD4+ T cells from blood. CDR3 residues: CASSLQTGQLYNSPLHF. The CDR3 DNA follows: TGTGCCAGCAGTTTACAAACGGGACAGCTCTATAATTCACCCCTCCACTTT.